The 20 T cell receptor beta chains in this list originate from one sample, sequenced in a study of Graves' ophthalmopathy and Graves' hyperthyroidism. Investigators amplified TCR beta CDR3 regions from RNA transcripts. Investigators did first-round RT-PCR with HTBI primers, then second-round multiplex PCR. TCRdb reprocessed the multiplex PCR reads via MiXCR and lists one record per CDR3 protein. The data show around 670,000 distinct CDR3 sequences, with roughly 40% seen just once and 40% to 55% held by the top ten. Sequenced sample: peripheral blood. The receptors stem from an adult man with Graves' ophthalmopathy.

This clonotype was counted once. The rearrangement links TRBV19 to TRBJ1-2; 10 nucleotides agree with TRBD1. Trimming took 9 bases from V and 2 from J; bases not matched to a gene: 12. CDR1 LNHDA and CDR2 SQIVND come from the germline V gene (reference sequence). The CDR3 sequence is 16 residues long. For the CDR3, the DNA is TGTGCCAGCGCAAACACAGGGACAGGGGCGAACTATGGCTACACCTTC. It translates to CASANTGTGANYGYTF.

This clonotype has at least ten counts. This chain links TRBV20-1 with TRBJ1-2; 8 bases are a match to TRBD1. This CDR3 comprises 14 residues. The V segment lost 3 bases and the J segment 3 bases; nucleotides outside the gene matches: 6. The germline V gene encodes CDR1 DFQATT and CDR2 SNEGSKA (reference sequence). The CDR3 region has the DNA TGCAGTGCTAGCGCCGGGACAGGTGACTATGGCTACACCTTC. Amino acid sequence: CSASAGTGDYGYTF.

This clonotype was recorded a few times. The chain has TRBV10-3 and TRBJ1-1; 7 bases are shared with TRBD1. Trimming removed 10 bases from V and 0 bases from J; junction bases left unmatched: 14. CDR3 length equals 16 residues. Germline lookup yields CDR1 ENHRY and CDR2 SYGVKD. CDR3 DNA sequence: TGTGCCACCAGGGACAGCCGGCCGGGTATGAACACTGAAGCTTTCTTT. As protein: CATRDSRPGMNTEAFF.

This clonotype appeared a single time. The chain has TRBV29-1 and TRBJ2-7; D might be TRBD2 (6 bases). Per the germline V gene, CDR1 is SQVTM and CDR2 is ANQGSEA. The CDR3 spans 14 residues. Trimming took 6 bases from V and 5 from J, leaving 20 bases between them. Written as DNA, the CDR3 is TGCAGCGTGAGAACCGGGGGTCGAAGGGACGAGCAGTACTTC. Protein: CSVRTGGRRDEQYF.

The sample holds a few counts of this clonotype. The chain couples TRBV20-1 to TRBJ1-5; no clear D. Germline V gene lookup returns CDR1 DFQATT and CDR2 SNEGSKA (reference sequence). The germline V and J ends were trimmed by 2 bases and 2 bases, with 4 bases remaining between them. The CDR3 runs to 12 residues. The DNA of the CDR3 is TGCAGTGCTAGAATTGGCAATCAGCCCCAGCATTTT. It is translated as CSARIGNQPQHF.

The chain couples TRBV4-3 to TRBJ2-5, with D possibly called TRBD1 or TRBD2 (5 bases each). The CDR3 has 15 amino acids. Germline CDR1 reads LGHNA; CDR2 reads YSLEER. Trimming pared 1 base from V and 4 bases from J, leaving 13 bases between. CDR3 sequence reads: CASSQVPEGRETQYF. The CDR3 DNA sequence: TGCGCCAGCAGCCAAGTCCCAGAGGGACGAGAGACCCAGTACTTC.

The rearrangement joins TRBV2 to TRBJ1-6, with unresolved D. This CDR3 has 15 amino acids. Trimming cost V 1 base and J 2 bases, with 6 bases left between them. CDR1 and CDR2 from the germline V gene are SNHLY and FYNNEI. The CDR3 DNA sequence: TGTGCCAGCAGTGAAGGGGGTACCTATAATTCACCCCTCCACTTT. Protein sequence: CASSEGGTYNSPLHF.

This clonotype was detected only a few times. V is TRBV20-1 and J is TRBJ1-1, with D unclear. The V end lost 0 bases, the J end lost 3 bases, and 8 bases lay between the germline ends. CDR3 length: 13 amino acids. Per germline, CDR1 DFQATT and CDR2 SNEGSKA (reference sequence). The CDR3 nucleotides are TGCAGTGCTAGAGAGAGTAGGGACACTGAAGCTTTCTTT. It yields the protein CSARESRDTEAFF.

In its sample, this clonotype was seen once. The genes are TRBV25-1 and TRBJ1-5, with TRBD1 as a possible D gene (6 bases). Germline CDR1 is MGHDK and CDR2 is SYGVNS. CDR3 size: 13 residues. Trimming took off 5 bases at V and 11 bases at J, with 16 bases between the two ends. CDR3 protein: CASSLDNRQAQHF. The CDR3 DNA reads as TGTGCCAGCAGTTTGGACAATCGACAGGCCCAGCATTTT. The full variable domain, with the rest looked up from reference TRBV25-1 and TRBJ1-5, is EADIYQTPRYLVIGTGKKITLECSQTMGHDKMYWYQQDPGMELHLIHYSYGVNSTEKGDLSSESTVSRIRTEHFPLTLESARPSHTSQYLCASSLDNRQAQHFGDGTRLSIL.

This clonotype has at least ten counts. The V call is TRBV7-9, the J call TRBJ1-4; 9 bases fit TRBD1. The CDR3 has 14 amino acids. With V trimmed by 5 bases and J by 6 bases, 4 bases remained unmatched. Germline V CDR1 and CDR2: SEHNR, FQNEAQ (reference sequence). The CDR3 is CASSPDRGDEKLFF. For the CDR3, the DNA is TGTGCCAGCAGCCCGGACAGGGGTGATGAAAAACTGTTTTTT.

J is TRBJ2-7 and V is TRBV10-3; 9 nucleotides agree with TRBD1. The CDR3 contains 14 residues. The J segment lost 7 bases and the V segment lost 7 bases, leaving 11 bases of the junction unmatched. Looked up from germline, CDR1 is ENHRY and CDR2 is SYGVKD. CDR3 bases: TGTGCCATCAATCCGGGACAGGGCGCATTGGAGCAGTACTTC. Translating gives CAINPGQGALEQYF.

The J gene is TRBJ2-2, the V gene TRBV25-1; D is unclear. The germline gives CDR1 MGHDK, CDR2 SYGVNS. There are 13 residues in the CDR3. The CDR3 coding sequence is TGTGCAGCACCGACCAAAAACACCGGGGAGCTGTTTTTT. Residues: CAAPTKNTGELFF.

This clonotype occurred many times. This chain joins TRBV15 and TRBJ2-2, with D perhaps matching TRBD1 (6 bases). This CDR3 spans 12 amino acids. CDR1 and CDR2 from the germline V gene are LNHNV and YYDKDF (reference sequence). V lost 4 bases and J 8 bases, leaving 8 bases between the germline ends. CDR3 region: CATSKGEGELFF. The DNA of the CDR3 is TGTGCCACCAGCAAGGGGGAAGGGGAGCTGTTTTTT. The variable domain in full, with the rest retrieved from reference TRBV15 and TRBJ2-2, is DAMVIQNPRYQVTQFGKPVTLSCSQTLNHNVMYWYQQKSSQAPKLLFHYYDKDFNNEADTPDNFQSRRPNTSFCFLDIRSPGLGDTAMYLCATSKGEGELFFGEGSRLTVL.

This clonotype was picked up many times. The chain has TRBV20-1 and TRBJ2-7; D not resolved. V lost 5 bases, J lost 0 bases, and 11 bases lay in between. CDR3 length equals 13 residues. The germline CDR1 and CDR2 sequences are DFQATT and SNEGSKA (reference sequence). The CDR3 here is CSARTTSSYEQYF. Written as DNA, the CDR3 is TGCAGTGCTCGAACTACCTCCTCCTACGAGCAGTACTTC.

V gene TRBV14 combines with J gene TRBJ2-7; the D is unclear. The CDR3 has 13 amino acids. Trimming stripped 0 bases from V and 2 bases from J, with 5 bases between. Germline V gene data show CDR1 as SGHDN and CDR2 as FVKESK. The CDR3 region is CASSQDPPYEQYF. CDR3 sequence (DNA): TGTGCCAGCAGCCAAGATCCCCCCTACGAGCAGTACTTC.

The CDR3 reads CASGGQGEKLFF. The CDR3 region has the DNA TGTGCCAGCGGGGGACAGGGGGAAAAACTGTTTTTT. The V call is TRBV7-2, the J call TRBJ1-4, with 10 nucleotides matching TRBD1. Trimming at V came to 8 bases and at J to 8 bases, leaving 2 bases not matched to a gene. Germline CDR1 and CDR2: SGHTA and FQGNSA. The CDR3 loop spans 12 amino acids.

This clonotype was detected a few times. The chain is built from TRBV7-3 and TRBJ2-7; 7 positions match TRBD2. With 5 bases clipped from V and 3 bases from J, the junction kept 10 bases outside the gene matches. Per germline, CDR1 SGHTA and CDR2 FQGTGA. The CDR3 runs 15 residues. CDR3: CASSLRPGGSYEQYF. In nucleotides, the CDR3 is TGTGCCAGCAGCCTACGTCCCGGGGGGAGCTACGAGCAGTACTTC.

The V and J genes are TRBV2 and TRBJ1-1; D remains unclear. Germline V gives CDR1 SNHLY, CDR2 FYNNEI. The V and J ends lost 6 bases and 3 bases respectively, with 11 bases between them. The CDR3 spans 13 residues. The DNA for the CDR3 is TGTGCCAGCAGACGGGGAGGTGACACTGAAGCTTTCTTT. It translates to CASRRGGDTEAFF.

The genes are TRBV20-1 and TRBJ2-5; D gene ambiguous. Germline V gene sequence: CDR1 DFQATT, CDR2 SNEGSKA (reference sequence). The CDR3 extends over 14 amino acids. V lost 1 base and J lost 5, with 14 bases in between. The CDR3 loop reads CSARGSRSGETQYF. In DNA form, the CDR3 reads TGCAGTGCTAGAGGTTCGAGGTCCGGCGAGACCCAGTACTTC.

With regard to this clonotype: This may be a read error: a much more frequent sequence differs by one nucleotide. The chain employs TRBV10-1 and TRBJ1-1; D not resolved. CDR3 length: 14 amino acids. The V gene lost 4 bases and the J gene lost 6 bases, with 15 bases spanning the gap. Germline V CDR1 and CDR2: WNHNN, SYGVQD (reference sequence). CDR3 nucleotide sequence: TGCGCCAGCAGTGCAAGAATCTGGAGATCTGAAGCTTTCTTT. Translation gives CASSARIWRSEAFF.